The rows below give T cell receptor beta chains drawn from one sample of a study of human T cells and chemical hapten exposure. TCRdb re-derived calls from the RACE reads in MiXCR, one entry per CDR3 protein. The sample shows roughly 120,000 distinct CDR3 sequences, 9% to 13% of them seen only once. The source was whole blood, collected in connection with sensitization to the hapten diphenylcyclopropenone (DPC). The receptor set was obtained from a woman aged 50 to 60 with alopecia areata. Some clones in this sample may be carry-over from other donors' samples. The CDR3 runs from the conserved cysteine through the conserved F or W. D genes are given only for firm matches. Clone size is not always given. Where it is, it says once, few, many or a class for expanded clones.

v_call,d_call,clone_size,j_call,cdr3_aa,cdr3_nt
TRBV2,NA,few,TRBJ1-3,CASRSSLQSSIYF,TGTGCCAGCAGGTCAAGTTTACAGAGTTCCATATATTTT
TRBV5-1,NA,NA,TRBJ2-5,CASSLVPGYEETQYF,TGCGCCAGCAGCTTGGTGCCCGGGTATGAAGAGACCCAGTACTTC
TRBV28,NA,many,TRBJ1-2,CASGYYGYTF,TGTGCCAGCGGATACTATGGCTACACCTTC
TRBV7-9,NA,many,TRBJ2-7,CASSPTVDEQYF,TGTGCCAGCAGCCCTACAGTGGACGAGCAGTACTTC
TRBV5-1,TRBD2,few,TRBJ2-2,CASSRPLAGGTGELFF,TGCGCCAGCAGCAGACCACTAGCGGGAGGGACCGGGGAGCTGTTTTTT
TRBV6-6,TRBD1,many,TRBJ1-6,CASSYSGTARGGNSPLHF,TGTGCCAGCAGTTACTCTGGGACAGCGAGAGGGGGGAATTCACCCCTCCACTTT
TRBV20-1,TRBD2,many,TRBJ2-3,CSALSGGGGDTQYF,TGCAGTGCTCTTAGCGGGGGGGGTGGAGATACGCAGTATTTT
TRBV4-1,TRBD1,NA,TRBJ2-7,CASSPSGGGEQYF,TGCGCCAGCAGCCCATCAGGGGGCGGCGAGCAGTACTTC
TRBV29-1,NA,few,TRBJ2-5,CSVTGRLETQYF,TGCAGCGTCACTGGACGGTTGGAGACCCAGTACTTC
TRBV4-3,NA,NA,TRBJ1-2,CASGPGSGGFWGYTF,TGCGCCAGCGGCCCCGGCTCCGGGGGCTTTTGGGGCTACACCTTC
TRBV28,NA,NA,TRBJ1-1,CASSWVLDEAFF,TGTGCCAGCAGTTGGGTACTAGATGAAGCTTTCTTT
TRBV7-9,NA,few,TRBJ1-5,CASSLGSGGNQPQHF,TGTGCCAGCAGCTTAGGCAGTGGAGGCAATCAGCCCCAGCATTTT
TRBV20-1,NA,NA,TRBJ1-5,CSASSTVSNQSQHF,TGCAGTGCTTCGTCGACAGTTAGCAATCAGTCCCAGCATTTT
TRBV12-3/TRBV12-4,NA,many,TRBJ1-1,CASSFFAGLNTEAFF,TGTGCCAGCAGTTTTTTCGCGGGTTTGAACACTGAAGCTTTCTTT
TRBV7-2,NA,NA,TRBJ1-5,CASSLVTSQPQHF,TGTGCCAGCAGCTTAGTCACCTCTCAGCCCCAGCATTTT
TRBV3-1,NA,NA,TRBJ2-2,CASSPPKRTGELFF,TGTGCCAGCAGCCCACCTAAGCGTACCGGGGAGCTGTTTTTT
TRBV6-2/TRBV6-3,NA,few,TRBJ1-1,CASSQRAKAFF,TGTGCCAGCAGCCAACGGGCGAAAGCTTTCTTT
TRBV7-9,TRBD1,few,TRBJ1-5,CASSSYGQGRSNQPQHF,TGTGCCAGCAGCTCATACGGACAGGGAAGAAGCAATCAGCCCCAGCATTTT